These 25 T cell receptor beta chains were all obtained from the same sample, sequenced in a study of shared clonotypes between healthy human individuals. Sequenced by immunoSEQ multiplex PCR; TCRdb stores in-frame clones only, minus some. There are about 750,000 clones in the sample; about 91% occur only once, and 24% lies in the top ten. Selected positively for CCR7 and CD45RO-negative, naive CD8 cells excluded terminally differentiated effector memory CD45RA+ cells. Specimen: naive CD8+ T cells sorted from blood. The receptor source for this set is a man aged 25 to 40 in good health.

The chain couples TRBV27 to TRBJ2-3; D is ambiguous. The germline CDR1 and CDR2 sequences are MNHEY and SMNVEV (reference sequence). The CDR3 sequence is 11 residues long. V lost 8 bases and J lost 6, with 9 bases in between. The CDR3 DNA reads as TGTGCCAGCCTTCGTGGGGATACGCAGTATTTT. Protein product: CASLRGDTQYF.

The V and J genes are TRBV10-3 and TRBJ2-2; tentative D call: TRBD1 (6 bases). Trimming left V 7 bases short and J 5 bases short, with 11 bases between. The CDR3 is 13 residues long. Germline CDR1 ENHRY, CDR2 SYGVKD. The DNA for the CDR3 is TGTGCCATCACCTCGAGGGGGACCGGGGAGCTGTTTTTT. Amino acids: CAITSRGTGELFF.

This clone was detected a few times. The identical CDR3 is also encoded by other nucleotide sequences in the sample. The CDR3 nucleotides are TGTGCCAGCAGCGGGCCCGGCTACACCTTC. Amino acid sequence: CASSGPGYTF. The V gene is TRBV9, the J gene TRBJ1-2; D is uncertain. Trimming took 3 bases from V and 8 from J, leaving 5 bases between them. The CDR3 extends over 10 amino acids. Germline CDR1 reads SGDLS; CDR2 reads YYNGEE.

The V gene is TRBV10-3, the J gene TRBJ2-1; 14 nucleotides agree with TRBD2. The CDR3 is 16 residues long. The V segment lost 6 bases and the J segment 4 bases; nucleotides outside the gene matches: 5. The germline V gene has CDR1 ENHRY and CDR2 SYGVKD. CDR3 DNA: TGTGCCATCAGAGGGACTAGCGGGAGCCTATACAATGAGCAGTTCTTC. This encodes CAIRGTSGSLYNEQFF.

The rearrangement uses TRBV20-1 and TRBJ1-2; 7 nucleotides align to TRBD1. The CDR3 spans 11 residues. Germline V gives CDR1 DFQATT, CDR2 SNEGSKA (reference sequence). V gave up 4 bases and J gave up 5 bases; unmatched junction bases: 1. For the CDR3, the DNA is TGCAGTGCTACGACAGGGTATGGCTACACCTTC. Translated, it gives CSATTGYGYTF.

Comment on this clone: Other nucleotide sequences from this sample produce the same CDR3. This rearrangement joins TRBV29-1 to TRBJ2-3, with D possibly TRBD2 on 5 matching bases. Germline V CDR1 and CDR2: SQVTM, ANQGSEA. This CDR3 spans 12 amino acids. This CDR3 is CSAGRVTDTQYF. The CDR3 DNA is TGCAGTGCGGGCCGAGTCACAGATACGCAGTATTTT.

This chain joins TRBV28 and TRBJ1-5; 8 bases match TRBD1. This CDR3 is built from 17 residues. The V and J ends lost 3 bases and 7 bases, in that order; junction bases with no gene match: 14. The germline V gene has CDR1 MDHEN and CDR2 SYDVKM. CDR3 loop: CASSLRGQGPREQPQHF. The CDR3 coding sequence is TGTGCCAGCAGTTTGCGCGGACAGGGCCCGAGAGAGCAGCCCCAGCATTTT.

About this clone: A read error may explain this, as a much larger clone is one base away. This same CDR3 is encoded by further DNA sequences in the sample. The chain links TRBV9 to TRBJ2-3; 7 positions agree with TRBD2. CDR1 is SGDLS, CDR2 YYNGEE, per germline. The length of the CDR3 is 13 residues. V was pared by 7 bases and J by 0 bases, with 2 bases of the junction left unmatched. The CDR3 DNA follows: TGTGCCAGCCGTAGCGGGAGCACAGATACGCAGTATTTT. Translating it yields CASRSGSTDTQYF.

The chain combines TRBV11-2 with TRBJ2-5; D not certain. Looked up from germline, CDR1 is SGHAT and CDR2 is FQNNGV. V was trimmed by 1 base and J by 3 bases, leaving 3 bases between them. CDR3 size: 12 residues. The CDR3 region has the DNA TGTGCCAGCAGCTTAGCAGAAGAGACCCAGTACTTC. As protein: CASSLAEETQYF.

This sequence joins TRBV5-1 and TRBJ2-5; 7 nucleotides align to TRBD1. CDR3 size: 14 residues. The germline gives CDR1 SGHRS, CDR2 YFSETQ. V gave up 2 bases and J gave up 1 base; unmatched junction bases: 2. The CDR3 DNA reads TGCGCCAGCAGCTTAGGACAGGCCCAAGAGACCCAGTACTTC. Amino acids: CASSLGQAQETQYF.

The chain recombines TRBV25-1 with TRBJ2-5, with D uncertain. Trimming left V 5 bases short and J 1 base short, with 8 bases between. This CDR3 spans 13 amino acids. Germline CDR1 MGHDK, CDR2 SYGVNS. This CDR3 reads CASSWLTQETQYF. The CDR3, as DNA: TGTGCCAGCAGTTGGCTTACCCAAGAGACCCAGTACTTC.

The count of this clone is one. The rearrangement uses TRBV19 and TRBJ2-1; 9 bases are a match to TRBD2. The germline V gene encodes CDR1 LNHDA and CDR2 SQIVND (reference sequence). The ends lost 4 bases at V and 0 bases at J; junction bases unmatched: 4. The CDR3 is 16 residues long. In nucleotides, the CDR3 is TGTGCCAGTAGTAACCTAGCGGGACCCTCCTACAATGAGCAGTTCTTC. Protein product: CASSNLAGPSYNEQFF.

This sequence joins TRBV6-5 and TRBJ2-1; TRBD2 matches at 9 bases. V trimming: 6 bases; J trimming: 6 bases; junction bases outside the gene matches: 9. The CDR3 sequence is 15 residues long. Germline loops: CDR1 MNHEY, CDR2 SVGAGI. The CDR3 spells CASRRGLAHLNEQFF. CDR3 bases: TGTGCCAGCAGGCGGGGACTAGCCCACCTCAATGAGCAGTTCTTC.

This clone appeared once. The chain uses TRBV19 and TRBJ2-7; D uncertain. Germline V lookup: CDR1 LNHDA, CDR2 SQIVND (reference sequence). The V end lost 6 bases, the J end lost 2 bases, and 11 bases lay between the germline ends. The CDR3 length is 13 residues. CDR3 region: CASSSQAAYEQYF. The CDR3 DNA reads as TGTGCCAGTAGCTCCCAGGCCGCCTACGAGCAGTACTTC. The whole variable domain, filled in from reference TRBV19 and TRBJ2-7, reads DGGITQSPKYLFRKEGQNVTLSCEQNLNHDAMYWYRQDPGQGLRLIYYSQIVNDFQKGDIAEGYSVSREKKESFPLTVTSAQKNPTAFYLCASSSQAAYEQYFGPGTRLTVT.

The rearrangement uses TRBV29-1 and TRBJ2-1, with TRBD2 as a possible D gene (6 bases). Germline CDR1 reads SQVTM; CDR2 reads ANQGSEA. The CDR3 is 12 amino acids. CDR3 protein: CTARRDDNEQFF. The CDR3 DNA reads TGCACCGCCCGGAGGGATGACAATGAGCAGTTCTTC.

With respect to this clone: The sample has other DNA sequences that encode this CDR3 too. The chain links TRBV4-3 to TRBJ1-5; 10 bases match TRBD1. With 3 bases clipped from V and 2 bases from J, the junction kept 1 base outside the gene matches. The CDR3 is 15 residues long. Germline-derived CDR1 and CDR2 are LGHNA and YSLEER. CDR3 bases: TGCGCCAGCAGCCAGGGGACAGGGGGCAATCAGCCCCAGCATTTT. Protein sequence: CASSQGTGGNQPQHF.

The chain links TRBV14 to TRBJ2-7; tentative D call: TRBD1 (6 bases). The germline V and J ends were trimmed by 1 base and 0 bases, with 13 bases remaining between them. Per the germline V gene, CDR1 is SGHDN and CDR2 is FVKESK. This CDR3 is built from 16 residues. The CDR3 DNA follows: TGTGCCAGCAGCCAAGCCCCAGGGGCTAGCTCCTACGAGCAGTACTTC. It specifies CASSQAPGASSYEQYF.

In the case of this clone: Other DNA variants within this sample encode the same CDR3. CDR3: CASGSLGPSGAFF. The CDR3 DNA reads as TGTGCCAGCGGGTCATTGGGGCCTAGTGGCGCTTTCTTT. This chain connects TRBV27 to TRBJ1-1; possible D gene TRBD1, 5 bases. The germline V gene has CDR1 MNHEY and CDR2 SMNVEV (reference sequence). The CDR3 is 13 residues long. Trimming pared 8 bases from V and 11 bases from J, leaving 21 bases between.

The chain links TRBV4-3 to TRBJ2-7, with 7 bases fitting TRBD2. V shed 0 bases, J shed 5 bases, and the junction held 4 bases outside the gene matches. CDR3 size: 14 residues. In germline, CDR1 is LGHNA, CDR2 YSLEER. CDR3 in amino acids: CASSQDTSGDEQYF. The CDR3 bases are TGCGCCAGCAGCCAAGATACCAGCGGGGACGAGCAGTACTTC.

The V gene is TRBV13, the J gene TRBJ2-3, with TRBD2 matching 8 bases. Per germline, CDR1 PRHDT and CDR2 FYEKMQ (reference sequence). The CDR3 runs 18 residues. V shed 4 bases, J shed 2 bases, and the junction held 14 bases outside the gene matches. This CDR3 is CASSSENGLALNTDTQYF. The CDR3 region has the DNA TGTGCCAGCAGCTCGGAAAATGGACTAGCCCTCAACACAGATACGCAGTATTTT.

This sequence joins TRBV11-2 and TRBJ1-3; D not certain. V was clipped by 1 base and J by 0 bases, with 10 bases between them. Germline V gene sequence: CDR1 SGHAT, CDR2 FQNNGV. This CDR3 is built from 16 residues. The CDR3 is CASSLVPDGSGNTIYF. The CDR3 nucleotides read TGTGCCAGCAGCTTAGTACCAGATGGCTCTGGAAACACCATATATTTT. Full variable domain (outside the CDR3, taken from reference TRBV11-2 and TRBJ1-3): EAGVAQSPRYKIIEKRQSVAFWCNPISGHATLYWYQQILGQGPKLLIQFQNNGVVDDSQLPKDRFSAERLKGVDSTLKIQPAKLEDSAVYLCASSLVPDGSGNTIYFGEGSWLTVV.

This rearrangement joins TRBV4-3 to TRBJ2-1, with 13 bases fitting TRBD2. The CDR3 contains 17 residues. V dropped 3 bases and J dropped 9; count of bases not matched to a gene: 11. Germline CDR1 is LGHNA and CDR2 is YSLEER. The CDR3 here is CASSQRTSGSPGGEQFF. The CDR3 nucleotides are TGCGCCAGCAGCCAGAGGACTAGCGGGAGTCCGGGGGGTGAGCAGTTCTTC.

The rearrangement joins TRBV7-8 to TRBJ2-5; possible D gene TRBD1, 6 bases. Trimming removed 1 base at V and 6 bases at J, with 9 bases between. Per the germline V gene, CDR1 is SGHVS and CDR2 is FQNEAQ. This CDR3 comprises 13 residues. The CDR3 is CASSLGRGQTQYF. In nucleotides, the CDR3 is TGTGCCAGCAGCTTAGGCAGGGGACAGACCCAGTACTTC.

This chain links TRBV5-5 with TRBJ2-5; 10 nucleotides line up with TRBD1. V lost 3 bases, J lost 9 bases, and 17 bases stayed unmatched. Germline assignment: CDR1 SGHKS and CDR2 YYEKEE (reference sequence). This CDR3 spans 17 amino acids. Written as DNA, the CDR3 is TGTGCCAGCAGCTCGTACGCTGGCCGACAGGGGGCGACGGCCCAGTACTTC. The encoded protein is CASSSYAGRQGATAQYF.

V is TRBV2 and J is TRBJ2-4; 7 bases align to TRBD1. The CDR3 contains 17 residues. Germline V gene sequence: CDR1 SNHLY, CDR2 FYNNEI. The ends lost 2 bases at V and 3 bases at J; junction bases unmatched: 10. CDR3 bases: TGTGCCAGCAGTGAAAAAGGGGGAGACAGGGTCAAAAACATTCAGTACTTC. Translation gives CASSEKGGDRVKNIQYF.